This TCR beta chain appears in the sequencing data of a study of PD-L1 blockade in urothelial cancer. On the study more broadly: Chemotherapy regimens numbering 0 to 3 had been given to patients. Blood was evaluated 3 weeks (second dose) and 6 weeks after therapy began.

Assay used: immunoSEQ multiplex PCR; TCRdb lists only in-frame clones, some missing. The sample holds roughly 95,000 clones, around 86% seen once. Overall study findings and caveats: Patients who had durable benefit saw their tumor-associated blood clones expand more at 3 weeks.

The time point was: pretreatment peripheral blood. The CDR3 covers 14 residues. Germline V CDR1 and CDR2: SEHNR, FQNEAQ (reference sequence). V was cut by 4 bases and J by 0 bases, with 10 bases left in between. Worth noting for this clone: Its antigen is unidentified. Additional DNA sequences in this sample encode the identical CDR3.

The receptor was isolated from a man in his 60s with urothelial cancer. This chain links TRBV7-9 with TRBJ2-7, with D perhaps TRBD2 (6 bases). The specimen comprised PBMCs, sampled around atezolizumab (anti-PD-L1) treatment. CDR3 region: CASSSGTDSYEQYF. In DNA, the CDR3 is TGTGCCAGCAGCTCAGGGACTGACTCCTACGAGCAGTACTTC.